The 26 T cell receptor beta chains given below trace back to one sample, sequenced in a study of cytomegalovirus exposure and HLA in healthy donors. The PCR used 60 Vbeta and 13 Jbeta primers. Produced via immunoSEQ multiplex PCR; TCRdb's table is partial and in-frame only. The data contain fewer than 110,000 clones, 65% to 85% of them singletons. The specimen was PBMCs. These receptors were obtained from a woman in her thirties or forties in good health and CMV-seronegative.

The chain is built from TRBV10-2 and TRBJ2-1; D unclear. The CDR3 spans 13 residues. Germline CDR1 WSHSY, CDR2 SAAADI. Trimming shortened V by 6 bases and J by 0 bases, and 6 bases separated the two germline ends. CDR3 bases: TGCGCCAGCAGGGGCTTCTCCTACAATGAGCAGTTCTTC. It yields the protein CASRGFSYNEQFF.

This clone was seen once. The CDR3 here is CASSLRFGSVSPSSGETQYF. The CDR3 DNA follows: TGCGCCAGCAGCTTGAGGTTTGGGTCAGTTAGCCCTAGTTCCGGAGAGACCCAGTACTTC. V is TRBV5-1 and J is TRBJ2-5, with no clear D. The CDR3 length is 20 residues. Trimming took off 1 base at V and 4 bases at J, with 29 bases between the two ends. The germline gives CDR1 SGHRS, CDR2 YFSETQ.

V is TRBV7-8 and J is TRBJ2-5; D perhaps matches TRBD1 (5 bases). CDR1 SGHVS and CDR2 FQNEAQ come from the germline V gene. This CDR3 is 16 amino acids long. The V gene lost 3 bases and the J gene lost 2 bases, with 16 bases spanning the gap. In DNA, the CDR3 is TGTGCCAGCAGCTTTCTGACAGACGGCGATCAAGAGACCCAGTACTTC. Translating it yields CASSFLTDGDQETQYF.

The V and J genes are TRBV5-3 and TRBJ2-7, with D unresolved. TRBV5-3 is identified as an open reading frame with a role that is uncertain. The CDR3 is made up of 11 amino acids. The V end was cut by 4 bases, the J end by 4 bases, with 6 bases between. The CDR3 DNA reads TGTGCCAGAAGCCCCCCATACGAGCAGTACTTC. The encoded protein is CARSPPYEQYF.

This clone was seen just once. The genes are TRBV5-1 and TRBJ1-2, with 7 bases identical to TRBD1. The CDR3 spans 14 residues. The V and J ends lost 4 bases and 3 bases, in that order; junction bases with no gene match: 6. Germline V gives CDR1 SGHRS, CDR2 YFSETQ. CDR3: CASSVNTGDYGYTF. Here the CDR3 DNA reads TGCGCCAGCAGCGTAAATACAGGGGACTATGGCTACACCTTC.

V and J are TRBV28 and TRBJ1-3; D not certain. V lost 6 bases, J lost 8 bases, and 11 bases lay in between. This CDR3 is built from 12 residues. Per the germline V gene, CDR1 is MDHEN and CDR2 is SYDVKM. The CDR3 is CASRTSTDTIYF. The CDR3 DNA follows: TGTGCCAGCAGGACAAGCACCGACACCATATATTTT.

The genes are TRBV28 and TRBJ2-7; TRBD1 matches 7 bases. The CDR3 extends over 13 amino acids. The J segment lost 2 bases and the V segment lost 7 bases, leaving 5 bases of the junction unmatched. Germline V gene sequence: CDR1 MDHEN, CDR2 SYDVKM. DNA for the CDR3: TGTGCCAGCATGACAGGGATGCCCTACGAGCAGTACTTC. It translates to CASMTGMPYEQYF.

The chain links TRBV18 to TRBJ2-7, with 7 bases identical to TRBD1. Germline V gene sequence: CDR1 KGHSH, CDR2 LQKENI. With 6 bases clipped from V and 3 bases from J, the junction kept 5 bases outside the gene matches. The CDR3 is 13 residues long. As DNA, the CDR3 is TGTGCCAGCTCCGGAGCAGGGGGCTACGAGCAGTACTTC. Protein sequence: CASSGAGGYEQYF.

This clone was counted only a few times. This chain joins TRBV7-3 and TRBJ2-7; D is possibly TRBD2 (5 bases). CDR1 SGHTA and CDR2 FQGTGA come from the germline V gene. CDR3 size: 13 residues. V was shortened by 5 bases and J by 2 bases, with 10 bases between the two germline ends. CDR3 sequence (DNA): TGTGCCAGCAGCGTAGACTACACCTACGAGCAGTACTTC. Translation: CASSVDYTYEQYF.

The chain uses TRBV2 and TRBJ2-7; D may be TRBD1 (5 bases). Germline V gives CDR1 SNHLY, CDR2 FYNNEI. The CDR3 has 14 residues. The V end lost 3 bases, the J end lost 3 bases, and 12 bases lay between the germline ends. Here the CDR3 reads CASSEGPRVYEQYF. The CDR3 region has the DNA TGTGCCAGCAGTGAGGGCCCCAGGGTCTACGAGCAGTACTTC.

The rearrangement joins TRBV2 to TRBJ2-5; 9 nucleotides agree with TRBD2. Germline trimming cut 2 bases from V and 2 bases from J; bases unmatched to any gene: 3. CDR3 size: 15 residues. CDR1 is SNHLY, CDR2 FYNNEI, per germline. The CDR3 DNA sequence: TGTGCCAGCAGTGAACCTAGCGGGACACAAGAGACCCAGTACTTC. Protein product: CASSEPSGTQETQYF. Variable domain in full (rest from reference TRBV2 and TRBJ2-5): EPEVTQTPSHQVTQMGQEVILRCVPISNHLYFYWYRQILGQKVEFLVSFYNNEISEKSEIFDDQFSVERPDGSNFTLKIRSTKLEDSAMYFCASSEPSGTQETQYFGPGTRLLVL.

The chain is built from TRBV27 and TRBJ2-2; D might be TRBD1 (6 bases). The germline CDR1 and CDR2 sequences are MNHEY and SMNVEV (reference sequence). The germline V and J ends were trimmed by 0 bases and 1 base, with 12 bases remaining between them. This CDR3 comprises 17 residues. CDR3 region: CASSLSQQGWNTGELFF. The CDR3 coding sequence is TGTGCCAGCAGTTTATCTCAACAGGGATGGAACACCGGGGAGCTGTTTTTT.

V gene TRBV28 combines with J gene TRBJ2-7; perhaps TRBD2 as D (6 bases). Germline V gives CDR1 MDHEN, CDR2 SYDVKM. The CDR3 has 14 amino acids. Trimming cost V 6 bases and J 4 bases, with 16 bases left between them. This CDR3 is CASRRFRGEYEQYF. In DNA form, the CDR3 reads TGTGCCAGCAGGAGGTTTCGCGGGGAATACGAGCAGTACTTC.

V usage is TRBV2 and J usage is TRBJ2-6; 9 bases fit TRBD2. The trim removed 7 bases at V and 4 bases at J, leaving 17 bases unmatched. Germline CDR1 SNHLY, CDR2 FYNNEI. This CDR3 is 19 amino acids long. The CDR3 nucleotides read TGTGCCAGCACCCACGAGGCGGGAGGGCCGGTCCCCGGGGCCAACGTCCTGACTTTC. Its translation: CASTHEAGGPVPGANVLTF.

This chain connects TRBV9 to TRBJ1-2; 10 bases align to TRBD1. CDR3 length: 15 residues. The germline V gene has CDR1 SGDLS and CDR2 YYNGEE. Trimming cost V 3 bases and J 3 bases; bases outside gene matches: 5. This CDR3 reads CASSATGQGHYGYTF. CDR3 bases: TGTGCCAGCAGCGCCACGGGACAGGGGCACTATGGCTACACCTTC.

This clone was picked up a small number of times. The J gene is TRBJ2-7, the V gene TRBV6-5, with 10 bases matching TRBD1. CDR1 MNHEY and CDR2 SVGAGI come from the germline V gene. This CDR3 contains 14 residues. Germline trimming cut 6 bases from V and 4 bases from J; bases unmatched to any gene: 6. CDR3 protein: CASSYRDRGYEQYF. The CDR3 nucleotides read TGTGCCAGCAGCTACCGGGACAGGGGTTACGAGCAGTACTTC.

The chain couples TRBV14 to TRBJ2-2; 12 positions match TRBD1. J was trimmed by 4 bases and V by 5 bases; bases with no gene match: 11. The CDR3 runs 18 residues. The germline CDR1 and CDR2 sequences are SGHDN and FVKESK. The CDR3 DNA reads TGTGCCAGCAGCACCGGCCGGGACAGGGGGCTTGTCACCGGGGAGCTGTTTTTT. It codes for CASSTGRDRGLVTGELFF.

The CDR3 here is CASSQEYRGSGNTIYF. The CDR3, as DNA: TGCGCCAGCAGCCAAGAGTACAGGGGATCTGGAAACACCATATATTTT. V usage is TRBV4-1 and J usage is TRBJ1-3; 7 bases fit TRBD1. J lost 1 base, V lost 0 bases, and 3 bases had no gene match. CDR1 is MGHRA, CDR2 YSYEKL, per germline. The CDR3 loop spans 16 amino acids.

This clone has a handful of counts. The chain recombines TRBV27 with TRBJ2-7; no reliable D call. The germline gives CDR1 MNHEY, CDR2 SMNVEV (reference sequence). Trimming removed 2 bases at V and 0 bases at J, with 5 bases between. The CDR3 is 13 residues long. The CDR3 protein is CASSLGDSYEQYF. The DNA of the CDR3 is TGTGCCAGCAGTTTAGGAGACTCCTACGAGCAGTACTTC.

Regarding this clone: The junction departs from the called germline gene at one end, perhaps through a read error. The chain joins TRBV7-9 to TRBJ1-2; D is uncertain. Germline V gene lookup returns CDR1 SEHNR and CDR2 FQNEAQ (reference sequence). The CDR3 has 17 amino acids. The CDR3 DNA is TGTTCCAGCAGCTTAGAAATATTCCGGTCGGGAGCAGAAGGCTACACCTTC. Protein sequence: CSSSLEIFRSGAEGYTF.

The rearrangement uses TRBV7-9 and TRBJ2-5; TRBD1 agrees at 9 bases. CDR3 size: 15 residues. With 5 bases clipped from V and 5 bases from J, the junction kept 9 bases outside the gene matches. The germline V gene encodes CDR1 SEHNR and CDR2 FQNEAQ (reference sequence). CDR3 DNA: TGTGCCAGCAGCCCAGGGGACAGGGTGTCGGAGACCCAGTACTTC. Its protein is CASSPGDRVSETQYF. The full variable domain, rest sourced from reference TRBV7-9 and TRBJ2-5, is DTGVSQNPRHKITKRGQNVTFRCDPISEHNRLYWYRQTLGQGPEFLTYFQNEAQLEKSRLLSDRFSAERPKGSFSTLEIQRTEQGDSAMYLCASSPGDRVSETQYFGPGTRLLVL.

The chain employs TRBV2 and TRBJ2-3, with TRBD2 matching over 10 bases. Germline loops: CDR1 SNHLY, CDR2 FYNNEI. The CDR3 is 14 residues long. Trimming cost V 8 bases and J 4 bases; bases outside gene matches: 6. The CDR3 is CASRAGGPADTQYF. CDR3 in DNA: TGTGCCAGCCGAGCGGGAGGGCCCGCAGATACGCAGTATTTT.

This clone is a singleton in its sample. The V and J genes are TRBV9 and TRBJ2-2, with 8 positions matching TRBD2. Germline V CDR1 and CDR2: SGDLS, YYNGEE. The CDR3 is 16 amino acids. V trimming: 1 base; J trimming: 1 base; junction bases outside the gene matches: 3. The CDR3 here is CASSVLAGRNTGELFF. CDR3 bases: TGTGCCAGCAGCGTATTAGCGGGGAGGAACACCGGGGAGCTGTTTTTT. The variable domain in full, completed from reference TRBV9 and TRBJ2-2, reads DSGVTQTPKHLITATGQRVTLRCSPRSGDLSVYWYQQSLDQGLQFLIQYYNGEERAKGNILERFSAQQFPDLHSELNLSSLELGDSALYFCASSVLAGRNTGELFFGEGSRLTVL.

The genes are TRBV28 and TRBJ1-1; no firm D call. The V gene's germline CDR1 is MDHEN and CDR2 SYDVKM. V lost 2 bases to trimming and J lost 8 bases, with 15 bases between them. There are 14 residues in the CDR3. The CDR3 loop is CASSLEEAAEEAFF. The CDR3 nucleotides read TGTGCCAGCAGTTTAGAGGAAGCGGCAGAAGAAGCTTTCTTT.

The DNA of the CDR3 is TGTGCCAGCAGCTATACCCTGGCTAGCGGCTACGAGCAGTACTTC. This encodes CASSYTLASGYEQYF. The chain combines TRBV7-9 with TRBJ2-7, with 7 bases that match TRBD2. CDR3 length equals 15 residues. Germline V gives CDR1 SEHNR, CDR2 FQNEAQ (reference sequence). V was clipped by 4 bases and J by 3 bases; unmatched bases: 9. The full variable domain, its missing parts supplied by reference TRBV7-9 and TRBJ2-7, is DTGVSQNPRHKITKRGQNVTFRCDPISEHNRLYWYRQTLGQGPEFLTYFQNEAQLEKSRLLSDRFSAERPKGSFSTLEIQRTEQGDSAMYLCASSYTLASGYEQYFGPGTRLTVT.

The CDR3 is CASSPRSYPYEQYF. CDR3 in DNA: TGTGCCAGCAGTCCCCGGTCTTACCCCTACGAGCAGTACTTC. V and J are TRBV6-6 and TRBJ2-7; D gene ambiguous. Trimming pared 5 bases from V and 2 bases from J, leaving 13 bases between. Germline CDR1 reads MNHNY; CDR2 reads SVGAGI (reference sequence). The CDR3 covers 14 residues.